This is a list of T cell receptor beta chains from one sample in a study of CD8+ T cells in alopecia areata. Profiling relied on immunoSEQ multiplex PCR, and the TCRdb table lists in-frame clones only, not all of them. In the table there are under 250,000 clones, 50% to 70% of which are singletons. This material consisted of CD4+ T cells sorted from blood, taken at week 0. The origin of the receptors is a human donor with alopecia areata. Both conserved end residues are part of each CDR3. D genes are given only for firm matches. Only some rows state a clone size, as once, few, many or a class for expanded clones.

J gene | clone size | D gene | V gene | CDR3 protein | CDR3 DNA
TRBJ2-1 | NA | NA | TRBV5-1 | CASSLAGARGEQFF | TGCGCCAGCAGCTTGGCAGGGGCGCGGGGTGAGCAGTTCTTC
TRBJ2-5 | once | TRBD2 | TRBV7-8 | CASSLGGRGETQYF | TGTGCCAGCAGCTTGGGGGGGAGGGGAGAGACCCAGTACTTC
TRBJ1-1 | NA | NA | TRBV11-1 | CASSLWGFTEAFF | TGTGCCAGCAGCCTCTGGGGGTTCACTGAAGCTTTCTTT
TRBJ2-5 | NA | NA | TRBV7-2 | CASSLRTMAQETQYF | TGTGCCAGCAGCTTACGGACCATGGCGCAAGAGACCCAGTACTTC
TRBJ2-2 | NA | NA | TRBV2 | CASDLLASGELFF | TGTGCCAGCGATTTACTAGCTTCCGGGGAGCTGTTTTTT
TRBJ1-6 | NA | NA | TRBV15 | CATSRDSYNSPLHF | TGTGCCACCAGCAGAGACAGCTATAATTCACCCCTCCACTTT
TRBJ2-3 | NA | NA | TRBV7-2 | CASSFQQISTDTQYF | TGTGCCAGCAGCTTCCAACAAATCAGCACAGATACGCAGTATTTT
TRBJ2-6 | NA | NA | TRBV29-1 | CSVPQGSGANVLTF | TGCAGCGTTCCACAGGGAAGTGGGGCCAACGTCCTGACTTTC
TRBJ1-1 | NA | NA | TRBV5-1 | CASSPPGTEAFF | TGCGCCAGCAGCCCCCCTGGCACTGAAGCTTTCTTT
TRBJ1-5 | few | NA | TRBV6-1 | CASIGQINQPQHF | TGTGCCAGCATCGGACAGATCAATCAGCCCCAGCATTTT
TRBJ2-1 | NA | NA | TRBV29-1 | CSVDNRDYNEQFF | TGCAGCGTTGATAACCGGGACTACAATGAGCAGTTCTTC
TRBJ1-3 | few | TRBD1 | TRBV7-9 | CASSFLGGTRSGNTIYF | TGTGCCAGCAGCTTCCTAGGGGGCACCCGCTCTGGAAACACCATATATTTT
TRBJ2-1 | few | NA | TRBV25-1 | CASKAGIAYNEQFF | TGTGCCAGCAAGGCGGGAATCGCCTACAATGAGCAGTTCTTC
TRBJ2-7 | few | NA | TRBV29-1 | CSVGSSYEQYF | TGCAGCGTTGGGAGCTCCTACGAGCAGTACTTC
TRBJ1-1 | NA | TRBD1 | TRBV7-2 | CASSPIDRGEAFF | TGTGCCAGCAGCCCTATCGACAGGGGTGAAGCTTTCTTT
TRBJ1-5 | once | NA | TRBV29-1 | CSASWGDQPQHF | TGCAGCGCCTCATGGGGGGATCAGCCCCAGCATTTT
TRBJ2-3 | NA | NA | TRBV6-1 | CAIQKWPGTDTQYF | TGTGCCATCCAGAAGTGGCCAGGCACAGATACGCAGTATTTT
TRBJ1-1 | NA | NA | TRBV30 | CAWVKQGRRTEAFF | TGTGCCTGGGTAAAACAGGGTCGGAGGACTGAAGCTTTCTTT
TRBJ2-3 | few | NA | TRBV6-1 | CASSAEEVKGTSTDTQYF | TGTGCCAGCAGTGCTGAGGAGGTGAAGGGCACTAGCACAGATACGCAGTATTTT
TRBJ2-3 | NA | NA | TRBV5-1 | CASRTAVSTDTQYF | TGCGCCAGCCGAACGGCGGTTAGCACAGATACGCAGTATTTT
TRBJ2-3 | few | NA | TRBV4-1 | CASSQDRGRPPRDTQYF | TGCGCCAGCAGCCAAGATAGGGGGAGGCCCCCTAGAGATACGCAGTATTTT
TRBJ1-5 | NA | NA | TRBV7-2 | CASSLSGAQRNQPQHF | TGTGCCAGCAGCTTATCCGGGGCCCAGCGGAATCAGCCCCAGCATTTT
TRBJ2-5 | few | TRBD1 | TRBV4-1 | CASSLQGAEETQYF | TGCGCCAGCAGCTTACAGGGGGCGGAGGAGACCCAGTACTTC
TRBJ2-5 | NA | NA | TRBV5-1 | CASSSPQGETQYF | TGCGCCAGCAGCTCCCCTCAGGGGGAGACCCAGTACTTC
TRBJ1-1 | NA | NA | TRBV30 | CAWSGLLNTEAFF | TGTGCCTGGAGTGGTCTTTTGAACACTGAAGCTTTCTTT
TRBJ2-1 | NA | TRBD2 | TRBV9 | CASSRNRRTGLAGRRSYNEQFF | TGTGCCAGCAGCCGAAATCGAAGAACGGGACTAGCGGGCCGCCGCTCCTACAATGAGCAGTTCTTC
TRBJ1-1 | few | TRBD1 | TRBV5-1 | CASSPHDRGPSEAFF | TGCGCCAGCAGCCCCCACGACAGGGGGCCTTCTGAAGCTTTCTTT
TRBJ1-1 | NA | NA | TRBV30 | CAWSTDMNTEAFF | TGTGCCTGGAGTACAGATATGAACACTGAAGCTTTCTTT
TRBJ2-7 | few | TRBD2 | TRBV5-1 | CASSFTSGSVVREQYF | TGCGCCAGCAGCTTTACTAGCGGGAGCGTGGTGAGGGAGCAGTACTTC
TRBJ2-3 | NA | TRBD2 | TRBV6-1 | CASSEAHSGGFGDTQYF | TGTGCCAGCAGTGAAGCGCATAGCGGGGGGTTTGGAGATACGCAGTATTTT
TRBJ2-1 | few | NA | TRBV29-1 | CSVEGTAYNEQFF | TGCAGCGTTGAAGGGACAGCCTACAATGAGCAGTTCTTC
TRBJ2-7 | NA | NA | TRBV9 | CASSASGYEQYF | TGTGCCAGCAGCGCGAGCGGCTACGAGCAGTACTTC
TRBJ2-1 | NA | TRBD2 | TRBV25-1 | CASSDSRWGLAGGNEQFF | TGTGCCAGCAGTGACTCACGGTGGGGACTAGCGGGAGGGAATGAGCAGTTCTTC